A single T cell receptor beta chain is shown here with its context. CDR1 and CDR2 (germline): DFQATT, SNEGSKA (reference sequence). Unmatched junction bases numbered 14, after V lost 3 bases and J lost 5 bases. The CDR3 loop spans 17 amino acids. These data belong to a study of blood T cell repertoires in COVID-19. Study-wide context: Samples taken during acute and convalescent COVID-19 were collected in the United States, Italy and Spain. PBMCs, B-cell-depleted T cells, or T cells provided the cDNA or gDNA that made up the material.

In the original processing: Nucleated cell number was recorded as an estimate derived from reference gene primer amplification. Measured with immunoSEQ multiplex PCR; TCRdb has only the in-frame clones, and not every one. V, J and clone size derive from that table, while D and trimming were established from the DNA sequence. The data contain 350,000 to 550,000 clones, approximately 90% of them singletons. The sequenced sample was peripheral blood. This sequence joins TRBV20-1 and TRBJ2-5; TRBD2 aligns across 11 bases. This sequence was found in a woman aged 25 to 39 with acute or convalescent COVID-19. This CDR3 is CSASRGTSGGYGETQYF. DNA of the CDR3: TGCAGTGCTAGTCGAGGGACTAGCGGTGGGTATGGGGAGACCCAGTACTTC.